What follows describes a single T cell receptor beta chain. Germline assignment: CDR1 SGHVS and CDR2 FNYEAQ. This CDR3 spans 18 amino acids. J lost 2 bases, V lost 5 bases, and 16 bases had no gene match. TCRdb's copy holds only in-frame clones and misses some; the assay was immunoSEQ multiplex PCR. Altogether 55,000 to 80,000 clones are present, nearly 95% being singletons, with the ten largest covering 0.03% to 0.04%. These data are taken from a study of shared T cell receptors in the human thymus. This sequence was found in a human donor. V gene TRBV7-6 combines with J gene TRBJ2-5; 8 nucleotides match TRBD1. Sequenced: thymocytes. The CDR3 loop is CASSVRGTGQAPQETQYF. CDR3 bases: TGTGCCAGCAGCGTGAGAGGAACGGGACAGGCGCCTCAAGAGACCCAGTACTTC.